One T cell receptor (beta chain) is described in this entry. This sample was included in a study of blood T cell repertoires in COVID-19. Study background: Italy, Spain and the United States were the sources of the convalescent and acute COVID-19 samples. The analysed material was cDNA or gDNA that came from T cells, B-cell-depleted T cells, or PBMCs.

There are 13 residues in the CDR3. The ends were cut back, 4 bases at V and 6 bases at J, with 13 bases in the middle. Looked up from germline, CDR1 is SGHRS and CDR2 is YFSETQ. The method was immunoSEQ multiplex PCR; TCRdb's version includes in-frame clones alone and lacks a portion of them. The table includes over 250,000 clones, about 80% detected once. Participants were aged about 18 to 89 years from more than 20 US areas. Assignments of participants to cohorts depended upon their own reported clinical history. Sequenced input: PBMCs or T cells enriched from blood (not recorded which). The J gene is TRBJ1-2, the V gene TRBV5-1; the D is unclear. This receptor was obtained from a man aged 30-40 years with acute COVID-19. The CDR3 DNA reads as TGCGCCAGCAGCCCTTCGACGGGTAATGGCTACACCTTC. It translates to CASSPSTGNGYTF.